This T cell receptor beta chain is from a study of T cells in localized non-small cell lung cancer (dated by TCRdb to between 2020 and 2021). At the level of the whole study: The study examined T cell repertoires in 200 to 300 patients with early-stage NSCLC and compared tumors with uninvolved tumor-adjacent lungs. All 240 or so NSCLC patients in the cohort were treatment-naive and had localized lung tumors that were resected. NSCLC patients had a mean age of approximately 66 years, and more than 120 were male and around 110 female.

Comment on this clone: This receptor's antigen is unknown. No quality values exist for individual bases; no much larger clone is one base distant.

The immunoSEQ Assay was used to sequence TCR beta CDR3 regions from DNA. Under the source paper's analysis protocol: T cell density was computed as TCR beta template counts normalized to usable DNA estimated by amplifying housekeeping genes. Richness was estimated using the preseqR package, with extrapolation to 400,000 templates for PBMC samples and to 120,000 templates for tissue samples. Clonality was taken to be one minus Pielou's evenness. Tissue-enriched TCRs were identified through differential abundance testing performed on productive amino-acid clonotypes, with a minimum total count of 5 and an alpha of 0.1. Repertoire overlap between compartments was quantified with the Jaccard Index and Morisita Overlap Index. GLIPH grouped TCR beta CDR3s together with public tetramer-defined viral CDR3s, and a viral motif had to include at least three viral sequences and show V-gene enrichment. Held by TCRdb, this immuneACCESS table contains in-frame sequences only and omits some clones. Under half of the omission traces to an unresolved V gene where checked; the cause of the rest is unknown. V, J and clone size derive from that table, while D and trimming were established from the DNA sequence. This sample gives 25,000 to 35,000 clones in total; 90% to 95% of them show up just once. The ten largest clones represent 5.5% to 6% of the sample.

CDR1 and CDR2 are drawn from the germline V gene: SGHRS, YFSETQ. The CDR3 measures 14 amino acids from cysteine to phenylalanine. The only DNA kept is the CDR3, 42 bases in frame from the first base. Relative to germline, V is missing 4 bases and J is missing 1 base, with 0 bases of the junction outside any gene match. Results the study describes overall, beyond this receptor: Uninvolved tumor-adjacent lung showed the highest T cell clonality, higher than tumor, which suggests more focused antigenic responses in the uninvolved tumor-adjacent lung. Multi-region tumor sequencing was not performed, so intratumor heterogeneity could not be excluded. Since the design was exploratory, TCR variables were selected using unadjusted p-values with no false-discovery rate correction. Higher blood T cell density associated with longer overall survival, while higher adjacent-lung clonality associated with shorter survival. A median of 57 of the top 100 tumor clones turned up in the paired uninvolved adjacent lung, and approximately 30 of those clones also ranked among the top 100 of that same adjacent lung.

At diagnosis, peripheral blood, uninvolved tumor-adjacent lung and tumor were collected and were preserved as a mix of fresh-frozen and FFPE material. For TCR repertoire profiling, blood samples were analyzed in the form of peripheral blood mononuclear cells. The material was PBMCs, obtained before any cancer treatment. This TCR derives from a man aged 40 to 69 with stage II lung adenocarcinoma. The chain links TRBV5-1 with TRBJ2-3; 10 junctional bases match TRBD2. The DNA sequence is as follows: TGCGCCAGCAGCGGGACTAGCGGCACAGATACGCAGTATTTT. It translates to CASSGTSGTDTQYF. The variable domain in full, with residues beyond the CDR3 obtained from the reference TRBV5-1 and TRBJ2-3 genes, is KAGVTQTPRYLIKTRGQQVTLSCSPISGHRSVSWYQQTPGQGLQFLFEYFSETQRNKGNFPGRFSGRQFSNSRSEMNVSTLELGDSALYLCASSGTSGTDTQYFGPGTRLTVL.